A selection of T cell receptor beta chains follows, all from one sample in a study of T-cell memory formation after mild COVID-19. TCRdb reprocessed the 5' RACE reads via MiXCR and lists one record per CDR3 protein. The table includes about 88,000 distinct CDR3 sequences, roughly 25% detected once. Sequencing was done on a sample of PBMCs or a T cell subset sorted from them (not recorded which). All receptors come from a man between 18 and 35 years old who had mild COVID-19 (a few samples of this study predate the infection). Cell type and time point are not known. Each CDR3 is given with its conserved first and last residue. The D gene is left open where the match is weak. Clone size is given for some rows only: seen once, a few or many times, or a class if the clone is expanded.

size	V	length	J	D	CDR3	DNA
few	TRBV7-9	13	TRBJ2-5	-	CASSSLLRETQYF	TGTGCCAGCAGCTCACTACTAAGGGAGACCCAGTACTTC
-	TRBV28	14	TRBJ2-3	-	CASSEGLGTDTQYF	TGTGCCAGCAGCGAGGGGCTCGGCACAGATACGCAGTATTTT
-	TRBV4-3	15	TRBJ1-1	TRBD1	CASSQDQAGGTEAFF	TGCGCCAGCAGCCAAGATCAGGCAGGGGGCACTGAAGCTTTCTTT
-	TRBV5-1	14	TRBJ2-4	-	CASSSALAKNIQYF	TGCGCCAGCAGCTCGGCCCTAGCCAAAAACATTCAGTACTTC
-	TRBV7-9	17	TRBJ2-2	-	CASRIQAGTVNTGELFF	TGTGCCAGCAGAATCCAGGCCGGGACGGTCAACACCGGGGAGCTGTTTTTT
few	TRBV12-5	14	TRBJ2-3	-	CASGHSGPRDTQYF	TGTGCTAGTGGACATAGCGGACCCCGGGATACGCAGTATTTT
few	TRBV19	10	TRBJ1-2	-	CASKGNGYTF	TGTGCCAGTAAGGGAAATGGCTACACCTTC
few	TRBV5-1	19	TRBJ2-1	TRBD1	CASSPTWVDRDRIYNEQFF	TGCGCCAGCAGCCCGACCTGGGTAGACCGGGACAGGATCTACAATGAGCAGTTCTTC
many	TRBV20-1	15	TRBJ2-1	-	CSARPSHGAYNEQFF	TGCAGTGCTCGACCCTCTCACGGGGCCTACAATGAGCAGTTCTTC
many	TRBV6-5	12	TRBJ1-1	-	CASSPGNTEAFF	TGTGCCAGCAGTCCGGGGAACACTGAAGCTTTCTTT
-	TRBV6-1	16	TRBJ2-5	TRBD1	CASSEAPQGPQETQYF	TGTGCCAGCAGTGAAGCCCCACAGGGGCCTCAAGAGACCCAGTACTTC
-	TRBV7-3	15	TRBJ2-3	-	CASSFSGGGADTQYF	TGTGCCAGCAGCTTTTCAGGGGGAGGGGCAGATACGCAGTATTTT
-	TRBV4-1	14	TRBJ2-2	-	CASSQVEGDGELFF	TGCGCCAGCAGCCAAGTGGAGGGGGACGGGGAGCTGTTTTTT
once	TRBV7-9	19	TRBJ1-1	TRBD1	CASKGDSLSQNVMNTEAFF	TGTGCCAGCAAAGGGGACAGTCTATCGCAGAATGTCATGAACACTGAAGCTTTCTTT
few	TRBV2	13	TRBJ2-1	-	CASSLFSYNEQFF	TGTGCCAGCAGTCTCTTCTCCTACAATGAGCAGTTCTTC
few	TRBV24-1	14	TRBJ2-4	-	CATSDSTDSNIQYF	TGTGCCACCAGTGATTCGACGGACAGTAACATTCAGTACTTC
-	TRBV18	13	TRBJ1-1	-	CASSPPGGTEAFF	TGTGCCAGCTCACCACCGGGGGGCACTGAAGCTTTCTTT
-	TRBV4-3	15	TRBJ2-7	-	CASSQEGAGPYEQYF	TGCGCCAGCAGCCAAGAGGGGGCAGGGCCCTACGAGCAGTACTTC
-	TRBV6-5	15	TRBJ2-2	TRBD1	CASSYSTGGTGELFF	TGTGCCAGCAGTTACTCGACAGGGGGCACCGGGGAGCTGTTTTTT
-	TRBV12-3/TRBV12-4	14	TRBJ2-1	-	CASTSSGAGNEQFF	TGTGCCAGCACCTCCTCGGGGGCCGGCAATGAGCAGTTCTTC
few	TRBV12-3/TRBV12-4	15	TRBJ2-6	-	CASSPWVSGANVLTF	TGTGCCAGCAGCCCGTGGGTCTCCGGGGCCAACGTCCTGACTTTC
-	TRBV6-5	17	TRBJ1-6	-	CASSYSRLGSYNSPLHF	TGTGCCAGCAGTTACTCGAGACTGGGCTCCTATAATTCACCCCTCCACTTT
few	TRBV20-1	15	TRBJ1-4	-	CSATHTPDSNEKLFF	TGCAGTGCCACACATACTCCGGACTCTAATGAAAAACTGTTTTTT
-	TRBV6-1	15	TRBJ2-1	TRBD2	CATTMTGGPLYEQFF	TGTGCCACCACGATGACGGGGGGGCCTCTGTATGAGCAGTTCTTC
few	TRBV12-3/TRBV12-4	13	TRBJ1-1	-	CASTRPGGTEAFF	TGTGCCAGCACCCGACCCGGGGGTACTGAAGCTTTCTTT
-	TRBV7-6	15	TRBJ2-1	TRBD1	CASSLGQGRGNEQFF	TGTGCCAGCAGCTTAGGACAGGGTAGAGGGAATGAGCAGTTCTTC
few	TRBV4-2	16	TRBJ2-6	-	CASSQARISGANVLTF	TGTGCCAGCAGCCAAGCGCGAATCTCTGGGGCCAACGTCCTGACTTTC
-	TRBV6-5	13	TRBJ2-7	-	CASSYFAGYEQYF	TGTGCCAGCAGTTACTTCGCCGGCTACGAGCAGTACTTC
many	TRBV2	15	TRBJ2-5	TRBD2	CASRKGAAGGETQYF	TGTGCCAGCCGTAAAGGGGCGGCCGGGGGGGAGACCCAGTACTTC
few	TRBV18	14	TRBJ2-3	-	CASSPTASTDTQYF	TGTGCCAGCTCACCGACAGCGAGCACAGATACGCAGTATTTT
-	TRBV12-3/TRBV12-4	12	TRBJ2-5	TRBD2	CATRGTRETQYF	TGTGCCACCCGGGGGACTAGAGAGACCCAGTACTTC
-	TRBV6-1	14	TRBJ2-7	TRBD2	CASSEGGGGYEQYF	TGTGCCAGCAGTGAAGGGGGGGGTGGTTACGAGCAGTACTTC
-	TRBV9	15	TRBJ2-3	-	CASSVGASQADTQYF	TGTGCCAGCAGCGTGGGGGCTTCTCAGGCAGATACGCAGTATTTT
-	TRBV4-1	19	TRBJ1-1	-	CASSQGTWGVAGANTEAFF	TGCGCCAGCAGCCAAGGAACATGGGGGGTCGCAGGGGCGAACACTGAAGCTTTCTTT
-	TRBV15	17	TRBJ2-4	TRBD1	CATSRVLDRVGKNIQYF	TGTGCCACCAGCAGAGTCCTGGACAGGGTTGGCAAAAACATTCAGTACTTC
few	TRBV7-9	15	TRBJ1-2	TRBD1	CASSLAAGGGYGYTF	TGTGCCAGCAGCTTAGCAGCAGGGGGCGGCTATGGCTACACCTTC
-	TRBV29-1	11	TRBJ1-2	-	CSVGTVYGYTF	TGCAGCGTGGGGACGGTCTATGGCTACACCTTC
few	TRBV6-6	16	TRBJ1-1	-	CASSPIETGMNTEAFF	TGTGCCAGCAGCCCCATCGAAACAGGAATGAACACTGAAGCTTTCTTT
-	TRBV10-3	13	TRBJ2-3	-	CAISPRGADTQYF	TGTGCCATCAGTCCGAGGGGGGCAGATACGCAGTATTTT
few	TRBV12-3/TRBV12-4	15	TRBJ1-2	-	CASTLGEAQGYGYTF	TGTGCCAGCACCCTCGGGGAGGCCCAGGGCTATGGCTACACCTTC
many	TRBV12-3/TRBV12-4	17	TRBJ1-6	-	CASRHQIQPSYNSPLHF	TGTGCCTCTAGACACCAAATACAACCCTCCTATAATTCACCCCTCCACTTT
many	TRBV7-9	13	TRBJ2-1	-	CASSPRESNEQFF	TGTGCCAGCAGCCCCAGGGAAAGCAATGAGCAGTTCTTC
-	TRBV6-2/TRBV6-3	14	TRBJ2-7	-	CASSYWVGDYEQYF	TGTGCCAGCAGTTACTGGGTCGGCGATTACGAGCAGTACTTC
-	TRBV12-3/TRBV12-4	13	TRBJ2-7	TRBD2	CASSLSGSYEQYF	TGTGCCAGCAGCCTCAGCGGGAGCTACGAGCAGTACTTC
-	TRBV12-3/TRBV12-4	15	TRBJ1-1	-	CASSLGPWDERGAFF	TGTGCCAGCAGCCTCGGACCCTGGGACGAAAGGGGAGCTTTCTTT
-	TRBV6-4	13	TRBJ1-2	-	CASSDSGTHGYTF	TGTGCCAGCAGTGATTCCGGGACACATGGCTACACCTTC
few	TRBV7-8	16	TRBJ2-2	TRBD2	CASTLAGGPNTGELFF	TGTGCCAGCACCCTAGCGGGGGGACCCAACACCGGGGAGCTGTTTTTT
few	TRBV7-6	13	TRBJ1-1	-	CASSFTGNTEAFF	TGTGCCAGCAGCTTTACGGGAAACACTGAAGCTTTCTTT
-	TRBV15	14	TRBJ2-7	TRBD2	CATSGAGVTYEQYF	TGTGCCACCAGCGGGGCGGGGGTTACCTACGAGCAGTACTTC
few	TRBV20-1	15	TRBJ1-4	-	CSARHSGALLEKLFF	TGCAGTGCTAGACACTCTGGGGCCCTCCTTGAAAAACTGTTTTTT
few	TRBV4-1	14	TRBJ1-1	-	CASSQGGANTEAFF	TGCGCCAGCAGCCAAGGGGGTGCGAACACTGAAGCTTTCTTT
few	TRBV9	15	TRBJ1-3	-	CASSVGGHPGNTIYF	TGTGCCAGCAGCGTAGGGGGGCACCCTGGAAACACCATATATTTT
many	TRBV7-6	14	TRBJ2-1	-	CASSLALGSGEQFF	TGTGCCAGCAGCTTAGCCCTAGGGTCGGGAGAGCAGTTCTTC
-	TRBV14	13	TRBJ2-3	-	CASSQLVTDTQYF	TGTGCCAGCAGCCAATTGGTCACAGATACGCAGTATTTT